These 21 T cell receptor beta chains came from one sample sequenced in a study of OX40 agonist ivuxolimab in advanced cancers. The repertoire was sequenced with immunoSEQ multiplex PCR; TCRdb's copy has only in-frame clones and lacks some. This table holds 90,000 to 100,000 clones, more than 85% found once. Material: CD4+ or CD8+ T cells sorted from blood, obtained in a trial of the OX40 agonist ivuxolimab. The receptors stem from an adult with an advanced solid tumor such as melanoma, head and neck, liver or kidney cancer.

This chain joins TRBV4-3 and TRBJ1-3, with 8 positions matching TRBD1. V trimming: 4 bases; J trimming: 3 bases; junction bases outside the gene matches: 8. The V gene's germline CDR1 is LGHNA and CDR2 YSLEER. The CDR3 is made up of 16 amino acids. CDR3 in amino acids: CASSLEFGTGGNTIYF. The CDR3 nucleotides are TGCGCCAGCAGCCTAGAATTTGGGACAGGTGGAAACACCATATATTTT.

This clone was counted a single time. CDR3 in DNA: TGTGCCAGCAAAAAAGAAACAGATACGCAGTATTTT. Translating it yields CASKKETDTQYF. The V call is TRBV28, the J call TRBJ2-3, with D hard to call. The CDR3 extends over 12 amino acids. Trimming removed 7 bases at V and 3 bases at J, with 8 bases between. CDR1 is MDHEN and CDR2 is SYDVKM in the germline V gene.

The gene calls are TRBV27 and TRBJ2-4, with D tentatively TRBD1 or TRBD2 (5 bases each). CDR1 is MNHEY and CDR2 is SMNVEV in the germline V gene (reference sequence). The CDR3 has 15 amino acids. V was trimmed by 9 bases and J by 3 bases, leaving 18 bases between them. CDR3 DNA sequence: TGTGCCAGTCAGGACCTAGGGGCGGGCAAAAACATTCAGTACTTC. Translation: CASQDLGAGKNIQYF.

This clone was detected once. V gene TRBV2 combines with J gene TRBJ1-5, with D perhaps matching TRBD1 (6 bases). Germline CDR1 SNHLY, CDR2 FYNNEI. The CDR3 sequence is 14 residues long. Trimming took 6 bases from V and 5 from J, leaving 14 bases between them. In DNA form, the CDR3 reads TGTGCCAGCAGGGAATGGACAGAGGATCAGCCCCAGCATTTT. Translated: CASREWTEDQPQHF. The variable domain in full, completed from reference TRBV2 and TRBJ1-5, reads EPEVTQTPSHQVTQMGQEVILRCVPISNHLYFYWYRQILGQKVEFLVSFYNNEISEKSEIFDDQFSVERPDGSNFTLKIRSTKLEDSAMYFCASREWTEDQPQHFGDGTRLSIL.

The rearrangement joins TRBV29-1 to TRBJ1-1; possibly TRBD1 for D (6 bases). Germline CDR1 reads SQVTM; CDR2 reads ANQGSEA. The ends were cut back, 4 bases at V and 5 bases at J, with 14 bases in the middle. This CDR3 has 13 amino acids. The CDR3 DNA is TGCAGCGTTGGCGGGGGCCGTGGAACTGAAGCTTTCTTT. Encoded protein: CSVGGGRGTEAFF.

The rearrangement joins TRBV19 to TRBJ1-4, with D possibly being TRBD1 (5 bases). V dropped 4 bases and J dropped 6 bases, with 18 bases sitting between them. There are 16 residues in the CDR3. CDR1 and CDR2 (germline): LNHDA, SQIVND (reference sequence). This CDR3 is CASSTRGGTADEKLFF. For the CDR3, the DNA is TGTGCCAGTAGTACTCGGGGGGGTACTGCTGATGAAAAACTGTTTTTT.

The J gene is TRBJ2-7, the V gene TRBV6-6, with a possible D match to TRBD1 (6 bases). Germline loops: CDR1 MNHNY, CDR2 SVGAGI (reference sequence). The CDR3 has 14 amino acids. Deletions cut 7 bases from V and 6 bases from J, with 19 bases between. The CDR3 coding sequence is TGTGCCAGCAATCCGGTTGGGGGCCGGGTCGAGCAGTACTTC. Amino acids: CASNPVGGRVEQYF.

The chain has TRBV6-4 and TRBJ2-2; possibly TRBD2 for D (6 bases). The V gene's germline CDR1 is MRHNA and CDR2 SNTAGT. Deletions cut 7 bases from V and 0 bases from J, with 15 bases between. The CDR3 is 16 amino acids. The CDR3 nucleotides read TGTGCCAGCACCCTCCAGGCGGGGACGAACACCGGGGAGCTGTTTTTT. This translates into CASTLQAGTNTGELFF.

This rearrangement joins TRBV19 to TRBJ1-2; D is unclear. Trimming removed 7 bases at V and 1 base at J, with 7 bases between. The CDR3 spans 12 residues. Germline V gene data show CDR1 as LNHDA and CDR2 as SQIVND (reference sequence). CDR3 DNA: TGTGCCAGTACTACGGGTAACTATGGCTACACCTTC. This encodes CASTTGNYGYTF.

This CDR3 is CASSYTTTRADTQYF. In DNA form, the CDR3 reads TGTGCCAGCAGTTACACAACCACCCGCGCAGATACGCAGTATTTT. This rearrangement joins TRBV6-5 to TRBJ2-3, with no clear D. Trimming left V 2 bases short and J 4 bases short, with 13 bases between. Germline CDR1 MNHEY, CDR2 SVGAGI. The length of the CDR3 is 15 residues.

In DNA, the CDR3 is TGTGCCAGCTCACCACTTAGCACCGGGGAGCTGTTTTTT. It yields the protein CASSPLSTGELFF. The V call is TRBV18, the J call TRBJ2-2; D remains ambiguous. The germline V gene encodes CDR1 KGHSH and CDR2 LQKENI. V lost 1 base and J 4 bases, leaving 4 bases between the germline ends. This CDR3 has 13 residues. The full variable domain, completed using reference TRBV18 and TRBJ2-2, is NAGVMQNPRHLVRRRGQEARLRCSPMKGHSHVYWYRQLPEEGLKFMVYLQKENIIDESGMPKERFSAEFPKEGPSILRIQQVVRGDSAAYFCASSPLSTGELFFGEGSRLTVL.

V is TRBV7-6 and J is TRBJ2-1, with a possible D match to TRBD2 (5 bases). The CDR3 length is 12 residues. The V and J ends lost 0 bases and 9 bases respectively, with 6 bases between them. The germline gives CDR1 SGHVS, CDR2 FNYEAQ. The CDR3 sequence: CASSLAGVEQFF. The CDR3 DNA sequence: TGTGCCAGCAGCTTAGCGGGAGTTGAGCAGTTCTTC. Using reference TRBV7-6 and TRBJ2-1 for the parts outside the CDR3, the full variable domain is GAGVSQSPRYKVTKRGQDVALRCDPISGHVSLYWYRQALGQGPEFLTYFNYEAQQDKSGLPNDRFSAERPEGSISTLTIQRTEQRDSAMYRCASSLAGVEQFFGPGTRLTVL.

The chain uses TRBV7-9 and TRBJ2-7; weak D call: TRBD1 (6 bases). The V end was cut by 7 bases, the J end by 5 bases, with 15 bases between. The germline V gene has CDR1 SEHNR and CDR2 FQNEAQ (reference sequence). This CDR3 contains 13 residues. The DNA of the CDR3 is TGTGCCAGCACCAGGACAGACGATCACGAGCAGTACGTC. Amino acid sequence: CASTRTDDHEQYV.

The chain joins TRBV7-2 to TRBJ1-2; D is uncertain. The V gene's germline CDR1 is SGHTA and CDR2 FQGNSA. This CDR3 is 14 amino acids long. Trimming shortened V by 2 bases and J by 4 bases, and 11 bases separated the two germline ends. The CDR3 protein is CASSLIDTSYGYTF. DNA for the CDR3: TGTGCCAGCAGCTTAATCGACACCTCCTATGGCTACACCTTC.

This chain uses TRBV19 with TRBJ1-2; TRBD1 agrees at 9 bases. V lost 5 bases, J lost 3 bases, and 7 bases stayed unmatched. This CDR3 comprises 15 residues. The germline gives CDR1 LNHDA, CDR2 SQIVND (reference sequence). The CDR3 is CASSSAQGAYYGYTF. The CDR3 nucleotides read TGTGCCAGTAGTTCAGCACAGGGGGCTTACTATGGCTACACCTTC.

The chain employs TRBV28 and TRBJ1-5, with a weak D call TRBD1 (5 bases). Germline V gives CDR1 MDHEN, CDR2 SYDVKM. The CDR3 length is 15 residues. Trimming cost V 4 bases and J 4 bases, with 14 bases left between them. The CDR3 sequence is CASSSPIDRNQPQHF. Here the CDR3 DNA reads TGTGCCAGCAGTTCTCCTATCGACAGAAATCAGCCCCAGCATTTT.

This sequence joins TRBV7-2 and TRBJ1-1; D remains ambiguous. The germline V gene has CDR1 SGHTA and CDR2 FQGNSA. CDR3 length: 13 amino acids. The V gene lost 4 bases and the J gene lost 4 bases, with 10 bases spanning the gap. The CDR3 spells CASSSQGSTEAFF. The CDR3 DNA sequence: TGTGCCAGCAGCTCCCAAGGGAGCACTGAAGCTTTCTTT.

The chain carries TRBV7-2 and TRBJ2-7; TRBD1 aligns across 12 bases. CDR1 is SGHTA, CDR2 FQGNSA, per germline. This CDR3 spans 16 amino acids. J gave up 6 bases and V 2 bases, and 8 bases lay outside the gene matches. Here the CDR3 reads CASSLIPGQGAFEQYF. For the CDR3, the DNA is TGTGCCAGCAGCTTAATACCGGGACAGGGGGCTTTCGAGCAGTACTTC.

The chain joins TRBV29-1 to TRBJ2-6; D is perhaps TRBD1 or TRBD2 (5 bases each). The ends were cut back, 6 bases at V and 12 bases at J, with 15 bases in the middle. CDR1 is SQVTM and CDR2 is ANQGSEA in the germline V gene. The CDR3 consists of 12 residues. CDR3 nucleotide sequence: TGCAGCGTCCTGACAGTGAGGGGCGTCCTGACTTTC. As protein: CSVLTVRGVLTF. Variable domain in full (rest from reference TRBV29-1 and TRBJ2-6): SAVISQKPSRDICQRGTSLTIQCQVDSQVTMMFWYRQQPGQSLTLIATANQGSEATYESGFVIDKFPISRPNLTFSTLTVSNMSPEDSSIYLCSVLTVRGVLTFGAGSRLTVL.

The chain couples TRBV28 to TRBJ1-6; 10 nucleotides line up with TRBD1. From germline, CDR1 is MDHEN and CDR2 SYDVKM. The length of the CDR3 is 16 residues. V lost 8 bases, J lost 5 bases, and 9 bases stayed unmatched. This CDR3 reads CASLPAGQGNNSPLHF. CDR3 nucleotides: TGTGCCAGCCTTCCGGCGGGACAGGGGAATAATTCACCCCTCCACTTT.

The chain carries TRBV28 and TRBJ2-7, with 10 bases lining up with TRBD1. The trim removed 5 bases at V and 3 bases at J, leaving 4 bases unmatched. Germline V gene lookup returns CDR1 MDHEN and CDR2 SYDVKM. CDR3 length equals 14 residues. The CDR3 sequence is CASSPGTGVYEQYF. In nucleotides, the CDR3 is TGTGCCAGCAGTCCCGGGACAGGGGTCTACGAGCAGTACTTC.